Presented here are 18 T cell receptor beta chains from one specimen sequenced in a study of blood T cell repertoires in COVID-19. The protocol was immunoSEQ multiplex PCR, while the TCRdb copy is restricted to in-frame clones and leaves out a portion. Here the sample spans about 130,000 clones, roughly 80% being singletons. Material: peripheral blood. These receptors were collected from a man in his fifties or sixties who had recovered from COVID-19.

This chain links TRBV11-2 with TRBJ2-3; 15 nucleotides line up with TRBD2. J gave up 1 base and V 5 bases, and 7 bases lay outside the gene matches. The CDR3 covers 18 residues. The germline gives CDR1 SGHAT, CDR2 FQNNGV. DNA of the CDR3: TGTGCCAGCAGCCTCAGGACTAGCGGGGGGGCAGGCACAGATACGCAGTATTTT. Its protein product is CASSLRTSGGAGTDTQYF.

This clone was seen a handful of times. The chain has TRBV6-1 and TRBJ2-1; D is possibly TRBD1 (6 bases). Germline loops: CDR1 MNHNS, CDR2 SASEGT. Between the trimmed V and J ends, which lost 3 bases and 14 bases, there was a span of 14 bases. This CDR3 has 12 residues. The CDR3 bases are TGTGCCAGCAGTGATTCGATGGGGGCCGAGTTCTTC. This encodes CASSDSMGAEFF.

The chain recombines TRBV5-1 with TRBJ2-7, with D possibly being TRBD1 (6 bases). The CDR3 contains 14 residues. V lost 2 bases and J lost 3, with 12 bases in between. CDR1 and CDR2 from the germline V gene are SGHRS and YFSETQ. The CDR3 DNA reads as TGCGCCAGCAGCTTTTCAGGGGACCACTACGAGCAGTACTTC. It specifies CASSFSGDHYEQYF.

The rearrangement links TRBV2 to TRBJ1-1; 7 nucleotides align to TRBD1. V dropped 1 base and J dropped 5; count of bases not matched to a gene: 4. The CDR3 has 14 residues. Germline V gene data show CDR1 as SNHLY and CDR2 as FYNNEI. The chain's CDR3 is CASSEVRTGTEAFF. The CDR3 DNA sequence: TGTGCCAGCAGTGAAGTCCGGACAGGAACTGAAGCTTTCTTT.

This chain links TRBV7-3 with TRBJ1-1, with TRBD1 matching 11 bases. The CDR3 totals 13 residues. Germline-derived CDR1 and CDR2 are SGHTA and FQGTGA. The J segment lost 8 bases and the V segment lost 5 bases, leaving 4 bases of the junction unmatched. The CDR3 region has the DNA TGTGCCAGCAGCCTCCGGGACAGGGGGGAAGCTTTCTTT. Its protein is CASSLRDRGEAFF.

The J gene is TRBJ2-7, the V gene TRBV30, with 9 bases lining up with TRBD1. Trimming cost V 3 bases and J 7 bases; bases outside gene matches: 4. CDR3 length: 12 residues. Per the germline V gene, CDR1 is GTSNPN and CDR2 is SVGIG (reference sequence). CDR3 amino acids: CAWSGQGREQYF. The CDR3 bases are TGTGCCTGGAGCGGACAGGGGAGGGAGCAGTACTTC.

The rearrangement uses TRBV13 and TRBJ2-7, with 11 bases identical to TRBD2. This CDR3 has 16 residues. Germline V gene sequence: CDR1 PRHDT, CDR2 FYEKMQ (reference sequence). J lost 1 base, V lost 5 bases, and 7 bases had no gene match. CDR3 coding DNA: TGTGCCAGCAGCCCTACCGGGACTAGCGGTTCCTACGAGCAGTACTTC. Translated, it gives CASSPTGTSGSYEQYF.

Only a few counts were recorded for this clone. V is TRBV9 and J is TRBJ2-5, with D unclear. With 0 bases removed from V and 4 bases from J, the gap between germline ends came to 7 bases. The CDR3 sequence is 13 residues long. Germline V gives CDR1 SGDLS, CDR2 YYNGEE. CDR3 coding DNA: TGTGCCAGCAGCGTAGGAACCGGAGAGACCCAGTACTTC. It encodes CASSVGTGETQYF.

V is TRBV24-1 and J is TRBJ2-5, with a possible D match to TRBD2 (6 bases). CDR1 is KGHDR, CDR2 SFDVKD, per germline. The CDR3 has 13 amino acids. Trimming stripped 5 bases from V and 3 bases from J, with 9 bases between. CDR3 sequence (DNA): TGTGCCACCAGTGGAGTAGCGGAAGAGACCCAGTACTTC. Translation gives CATSGVAEETQYF.

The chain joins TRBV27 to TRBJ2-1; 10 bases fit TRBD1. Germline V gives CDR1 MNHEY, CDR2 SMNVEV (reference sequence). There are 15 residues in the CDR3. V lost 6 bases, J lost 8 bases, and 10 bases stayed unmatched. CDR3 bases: TGTGCCAGCAGCAGCGACAGGGGGCCGCGGTATGAGCAGTTCTTC. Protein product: CASSSDRGPRYEQFF.

Here the CDR3 reads CASSWTGNDYGYTF. The CDR3 DNA is TGTGCCAGCAGCTGGACAGGGAATGACTATGGCTACACCTTC. This rearrangement joins TRBV13 to TRBJ1-2; 8 bases line up with TRBD1. J was trimmed by 3 bases and V by 4 bases; bases with no gene match: 4. This CDR3 spans 14 amino acids. Germline CDR1 PRHDT, CDR2 FYEKMQ (reference sequence).

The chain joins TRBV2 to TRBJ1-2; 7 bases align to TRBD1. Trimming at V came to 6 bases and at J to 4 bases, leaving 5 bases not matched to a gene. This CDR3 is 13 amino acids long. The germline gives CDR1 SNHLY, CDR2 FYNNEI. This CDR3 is CASRATGPYGYTF. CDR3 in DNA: TGTGCCAGCAGGGCGACAGGGCCCTATGGCTACACCTTC.

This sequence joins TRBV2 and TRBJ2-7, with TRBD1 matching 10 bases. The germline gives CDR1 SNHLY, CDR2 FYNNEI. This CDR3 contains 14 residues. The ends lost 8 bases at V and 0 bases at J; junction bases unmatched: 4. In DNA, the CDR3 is TGTGCCAGCTGCCGGGACAGGGGCTCCTACGAGCAGTACTTC. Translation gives CASCRDRGSYEQYF.

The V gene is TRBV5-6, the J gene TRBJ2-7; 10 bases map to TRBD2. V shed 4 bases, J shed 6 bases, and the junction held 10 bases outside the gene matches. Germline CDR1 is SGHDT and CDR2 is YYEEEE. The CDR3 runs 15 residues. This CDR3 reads CASSNPGLAFPEQYF. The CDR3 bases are TGTGCCAGCAGCAATCCGGGACTAGCGTTTCCCGAGCAGTACTTC.

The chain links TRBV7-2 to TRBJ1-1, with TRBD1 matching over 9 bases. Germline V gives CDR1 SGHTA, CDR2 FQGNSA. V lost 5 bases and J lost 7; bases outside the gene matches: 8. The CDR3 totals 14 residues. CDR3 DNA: TGTGCCAGCAGCGCCAGACAGGGGGGAGATGAAGCTTTCTTT. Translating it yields CASSARQGGDEAFF.

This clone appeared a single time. The CDR3 loop reads CASSLAGSSYNEQFF. CDR3 DNA sequence: TGTGCCAGCAGCTTAGCCGGGAGCTCCTACAATGAGCAGTTCTTC. The chain joins TRBV11-2 to TRBJ2-1, with TRBD2 as a possible D gene (6 bases). CDR1 SGHAT and CDR2 FQNNGV come from the germline V gene. The CDR3 has 15 residues. V was shortened by 1 base and J by 0 bases, with 7 bases between the two germline ends.

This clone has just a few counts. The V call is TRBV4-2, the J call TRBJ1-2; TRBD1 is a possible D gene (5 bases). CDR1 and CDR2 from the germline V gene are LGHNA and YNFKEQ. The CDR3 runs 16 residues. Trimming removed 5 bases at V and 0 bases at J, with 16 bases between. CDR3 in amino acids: CASSDKTAPSNYGYTF. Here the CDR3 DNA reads TGTGCCAGCAGCGATAAGACAGCACCCTCTAACTATGGCTACACCTTC.

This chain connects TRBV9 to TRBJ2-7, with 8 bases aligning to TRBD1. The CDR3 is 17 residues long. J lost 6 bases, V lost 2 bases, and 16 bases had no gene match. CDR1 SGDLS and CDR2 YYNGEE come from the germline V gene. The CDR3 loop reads CASSVGTGEIEGGEQYF. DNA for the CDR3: TGTGCCAGCAGCGTCGGGACAGGAGAAATTGAAGGCGGCGAGCAGTACTTC.